This T cell receptor (beta chain) is drawn from a study of CD8 T cells in ankylosing spondylitis. Overall study findings and caveats: The authors found the disease-linked clones to be CD8+ and relatively rare in peripheral blood.

With respect to this clonotype: Its matching antigen is unknown.

From the 5' RACE reads, TCRdb called clonotypes with MiXCR, one entry per CDR3 protein. The profile shows a few hundred thousand distinct CDR3 sequences, under 20% of them singletons. The ends lost 7 bases at V and 1 base at J; junction bases unmatched: 13. The CDR3 has 18 amino acids. Sample: blood, either unsorted or a sorted T cell fraction (not recorded which). V usage is TRBV12-3 or TRBV12-4 and J usage is TRBJ2-6; 7 nucleotides line up with TRBD1. This TCR derives from a male donor with ankylosing spondylitis or in good health (not recorded which). The CDR3 here is CASTTGTAAFSGANVLTF. The CDR3, as DNA: TGTGCCAGCACTACCGGGACAGCGGCCTTTTCTGGGGCCAACGTCCTGACTTTC.